This entry lists 14 T cell receptor beta chains sequenced from one sample in a study of T cell changes during pregnancy in multiple sclerosis. Sequenced by immunoSEQ multiplex PCR; TCRdb stores in-frame clones only, minus some. The data hold about 75,000 clones, with 89% observed a single time. The specimen was peripheral blood, collected in the first trimester of pregnancy. These receptor sequences come from a female donor in good health, enrolled as a control in a pregnancy study.

This clone rates as medium-sized. CDR3 bases: TGTGCAAGACTTACAGGGGGAAAATTGCAGGCCTATAATTCACCCCTCCACTTT. Translated: CARLTGGKLQAYNSPLHF. The rearrangement links TRBV12-2 to TRBJ1-6; the D segment call TRBD1 is taken from the table without a DNA check. TRBV12-2 is termed a pseudogene. The CDR3 is made up of 18 amino acids.

V and J are TRBV4-1 and TRBJ2-1; D perhaps matches TRBD1 (6 bases). This CDR3 comprises 15 residues. With 1 base removed from V and 4 bases from J, the gap between germline ends came to 11 bases. CDR1 and CDR2 from the germline V gene are MGHRA and YSYEKL. This CDR3 is CASSQAPGAYNEQFF. The CDR3 bases are TGCGCCAGCAGCCAAGCCCCAGGGGCATACAATGAGCAGTTCTTC.

The chain couples TRBV5-6 to TRBJ1-1; possible D gene TRBD1, 6 bases. There are 14 residues in the CDR3. CDR1 SGHDT and CDR2 YYEEEE come from the germline V gene. Deletions cut 0 bases from V and 3 bases from J, with 9 bases between. The CDR3 sequence is CASSLVAGDTEAFF. The CDR3 nucleotides are TGTGCCAGCAGCTTGGTGGCAGGGGACACTGAAGCTTTCTTT.

The V call is TRBV2, the J call TRBJ1-1; unclear D gene. V lost 4 bases and J 1 base, leaving 7 bases between the germline ends. Germline V lookup: CDR1 SNHLY, CDR2 FYNNEI. This CDR3 has 13 residues. Written as DNA, the CDR3 is TGTGCCAGCAGTGTGAACAGGAACACTGAAGCTTTCTTT. It encodes CASSVNRNTEAFF. The full variable domain, rest sourced from reference TRBV2 and TRBJ1-1, is EPEVTQTPSHQVTQMGQEVILRCVPISNHLYFYWYRQILGQKVEFLVSFYNNEISEKSEIFDDQFSVERPDGSNFTLKIRSTKLEDSAMYFCASSVNRNTEAFFGQGTRLTVV.

The rearrangement uses TRBV12-2 and TRBJ2-7; whether TRBD1, the table's D call, matches the DNA was not checked. TRBV12-2 is reported as a pseudogene. The CDR3 contains 17 residues. CDR3 sequence: CASRLIGRGTGGSKQYF. In DNA form, the CDR3 reads TGTGCAAGTCGCTTAATAGGCCGGGGGACAGGGGGCTCGAAGCAGTACTTC.

The V gene is TRBV18, the J gene TRBJ1-5; D is unclear. The V end was cut by 1 base, the J end by 1 base, with 8 bases between. The germline CDR1 and CDR2 sequences are KGHSH and LQKENI. CDR3 size: 15 residues. For the CDR3, the DNA is TGTGCCAGCTCACCACTCGGGGAGAGCAATCAGCCCCAGCATTTT. Protein sequence: CASSPLGESNQPQHF.

The chain recombines TRBV18 with TRBJ1-1; weak D call: TRBD1 (5 bases). CDR1 and CDR2 (germline): KGHSH, LQKENI. The V end lost 3 bases, the J end lost 4 bases, and 9 bases lay between the germline ends. The CDR3 has 13 residues. The CDR3 region has the DNA TGTGCCAGCTCACCGGGGGGGAGCACTGAAGCTTTCTTT. This encodes CASSPGGSTEAFF.

CDR3 amino acids: CASSQTGSRREKLFF. In DNA form, the CDR3 reads TGTGCCAGCAGCCAAACCGGGTCCCGAAGGGAAAAACTGTTTTTT. The V gene is TRBV7-2, the J gene TRBJ1-4; D ambiguous. The germline V gene encodes CDR1 SGHTA and CDR2 FQGNSA. The CDR3 contains 15 residues. Trimming left V 5 bases short and J 8 bases short, with 18 bases between.

V and J are TRBV5-8 and TRBJ2-2; TRBD1 is a possible D gene (5 bases). The CDR3 extends over 16 amino acids. The germline V gene has CDR1 SGHTS and CDR2 YDEGEE. V shed 4 bases and J shed 5 bases, with 18 bases lying between them. The CDR3 loop is CASSPQGALMTGELFF. Here the CDR3 DNA reads TGTGCCAGCAGCCCGCAGGGCGCGCTTATGACCGGGGAGCTGTTTTTT.

V is TRBV7-9 and J is TRBJ1-2; D is unresolved. Germline V gene data show CDR1 as SEHNR and CDR2 as FQNEAQ (reference sequence). This CDR3 contains 12 residues. V was shortened by 3 bases and J by 8 bases, with 10 bases between the two germline ends. CDR3 protein: CASSLLDLGYTF. For the CDR3, the DNA is TGTGCCAGCAGCTTGCTAGATCTGGGCTACACCTTC. The full variable domain, completed using reference TRBV7-9 and TRBJ1-2, is DTGVSQNPRHKITKRGQNVTFRCDPISEHNRLYWYRQTLGQGPEFLTYFQNEAQLEKSRLLSDRFSAERPKGSFSTLEIQRTEQGDSAMYLCASSLLDLGYTFGSGTRLTVV.

The rearrangement joins TRBV5-4 to TRBJ1-2; D not resolved. CDR1 SGHNT and CDR2 YYREEE come from the germline V gene (reference sequence). Trimming shortened V by 2 bases and J by 6 bases, and 14 bases separated the two germline ends. The CDR3 runs 14 residues. The CDR3 here is CASSFNRGSNGYTF. DNA of the CDR3: TGTGCCAGCAGCTTCAATCGAGGATCGAATGGCTACACCTTC.

The chain combines TRBV5-8 with TRBJ2-3; weak D call: TRBD1 (5 bases). V was shortened by 4 bases and J by 6 bases, with 12 bases between the two germline ends. There are 13 residues in the CDR3. Germline V gene lookup returns CDR1 SGHTS and CDR2 YDEGEE. CDR3 residues: CASSQRGSDTQYF. DNA for the CDR3: TGTGCCAGCAGCCAAAGGGGTAGTGATACGCAGTATTTT.

The CDR3 bases are TGCAGCGTTGAAGGGACTACCCCAAGCCGGGATGAGCAGTTCTTC. Its translation is CSVEGTTPSRDEQFF. The chain is built from TRBV29-1 and TRBJ2-1, with D possibly being TRBD2 (6 bases). CDR1 is SQVTM and CDR2 is ANQGSEA in the germline V gene. This CDR3 contains 15 residues. Trimming took off 1 base at V and 8 bases at J, with 18 bases between the two ends.

This clone has just one count. This chain uses TRBV11-2 with TRBJ2-7; D might be TRBD1 (6 bases). Per the germline V gene, CDR1 is SGHAT and CDR2 is FQNNGV. V shed 4 bases and J shed 4 bases, with 11 bases lying between them. The CDR3 length is 13 residues. CDR3 DNA: TGTGCCAGCAGCTCCGACAGGACTTACGAGCAGTACTTC. Protein: CASSSDRTYEQYF.